These 5 T cell receptor beta chains were sequenced from one sample in a study of cytomegalovirus exposure and HLA in healthy donors. This table comes from immunoSEQ multiplex PCR, and its TCRdb copy is limited to in-frame clones, with some not included. The table includes about 65,000 clones, approximately 96% detected once. Sequencing used PBMCs. The receptors were sampled from a young man in good health and CMV-seropositive.

This sequence joins TRBV2 and TRBJ2-7, with D tentatively TRBD2 (5 bases). The CDR3 contains 14 residues. Germline V CDR1 and CDR2: SNHLY, FYNNEI. V dropped 6 bases and J dropped 1 base, with 13 bases sitting between them. CDR3 region: CASSGEGRSYEQYF. CDR3 coding DNA: TGTGCCAGCAGCGGCGAGGGCCGATCCTACGAGCAGTACTTC.

The genes are TRBV9 and TRBJ2-3, with 7 nucleotides matching TRBD1. The V segment lost 3 bases and the J segment 3 bases; nucleotides outside the gene matches: 7. Germline values: CDR1 SGDLS, CDR2 YYNGEE. CDR3 length equals 15 residues. The CDR3 DNA reads as TGTGCCAGCAGCGAACAGGGGTCCCCAACAGATACGCAGTATTTT. It encodes CASSEQGSPTDTQYF. Variable domain in full (rest from reference TRBV9 and TRBJ2-3): DSGVTQTPKHLITATGQRVTLRCSPRSGDLSVYWYQQSLDQGLQFLIQYYNGEERAKGNILERFSAQQFPDLHSELNLSSLELGDSALYFCASSEQGSPTDTQYFGPGTRLTVL.

This rearrangement joins TRBV11-1 to TRBJ1-2; D gene uncertain. CDR3 size: 13 residues. V was clipped by 3 bases and J by 8 bases, with 13 bases between them. In germline, CDR1 is SGHAT, CDR2 FQDESV (reference sequence). The CDR3 nucleotides are TGTGCCAGCAGCTTGGACCGGGAAGGAGGCTACACCTTC. It specifies CASSLDREGGYTF.

The chain links TRBV19 to TRBJ1-5; 10 bases line up with TRBD1. J was trimmed by 9 bases and V by 4 bases; bases with no gene match: 6. Per the germline V gene, CDR1 is LNHDA and CDR2 is SQIVND (reference sequence). CDR3 length equals 14 residues. DNA of the CDR3: TGTGCCAGTAGTACGACAGGGGGCGATGGGCCCCAGCATTTT. It specifies CASSTTGGDGPQHF.

This rearrangement joins TRBV28 to TRBJ1-5, with 10 bases lining up with TRBD1. This CDR3 has 15 residues. J gave up 6 bases and V 4 bases, and 6 bases lay outside the gene matches. Germline lookup yields CDR1 MDHEN and CDR2 SYDVKM. CDR3: CASSSRTGGTQPQHF. The CDR3 region has the DNA TGTGCCAGCAGTTCTCGGACAGGGGGGACTCAGCCCCAGCATTTT.